This TCR beta chain stems from a study of regulatory T cells in long-lasting Graves disease. This clonotype was seen a handful of times. Its antigen is unknown. With 4 bases clipped from V and 6 bases from J, the junction kept 12 bases outside the gene matches. The CDR3 covers 16 residues. Germline values: CDR1 MNHNS, CDR2 SASEGT. Documented time point: newly diagnosed GD, antithyroid drugs for less than 3 months. The TCR library used RNA extracted from PBMCs. Libraries of TCR beta came from iRepertoire HTBI primers plus Arm-PCR of CDR3 regions. In TCRdb, the multiplex PCR reads were re-called with MiXCR into one record per CDR3 protein. The sample yields approximately 440,000 distinct CDR3 sequences, roughly 15% seen once. Study-level results: The TCR repertoire of persistent Graves' patients was less diverse than that of newly diagnosed ones.

This sample also appeared in a second study, on T cells in Graves' hyperthyroidism and ophthalmopathy.

The specimen comprised peripheral blood mononuclear cells (PBMCs), sampled at new diagnosis, from a patient treated with antithyroid drugs. The J gene is TRBJ1-1, the V gene TRBV6-1; 9 nucleotides match TRBD1. This receptor was identified in a man aged 35-49 years with Graves disease. This chain's CDR3 is CASSGRDRVVRAEAFF. The CDR3 bases are TGTGCCAGCAGTGGCCGGGACAGGGTTGTCAGGGCTGAAGCTTTCTTT.